The 22 T cell receptor beta chains given below trace back to one sample, sequenced in a study of T-cell reconstitution after alpha-beta-depleted transplantation in children. As it was prepared, the TCRbeta library received unique molecular identifiers. TCRdb re-analysed the PCR reads in MiXCR, keeping a single row per CDR3 protein. This sample carries under 350,000 distinct CDR3 sequences, 9.9% of them seen once, and the ten largest clones take roughly 9.1%. The source material was PBMCs from the stem cell graft donor, sampled from the stem cell graft. The receptors were sampled from a human donor who donated a stem cell graft to a child with SCID.

The chain recombines TRBV29-1 with TRBJ2-1; D remains ambiguous. The CDR3 runs 13 residues. The germline gives CDR1 SQVTM, CDR2 ANQGSEA. The V end lost 4 bases, the J end lost 5 bases, and 12 bases lay between the germline ends. CDR3 bases: TGCAGCGTTGTCGGAGTCCCGAACAATGAGCAGTTCTTC. Residues: CSVVGVPNNEQFF.

At least ten counts were recorded for this clonotype. The chain combines TRBV6-2 or TRBV6-3 with TRBJ2-1, with no clear D. CDR1 MNHEY and CDR2 SVGEGT come from the germline V gene. This CDR3 is 15 amino acids long. Trimming left V 0 bases short and J 0 bases short, with 6 bases between. CDR3 amino acids: CASSYSLGSYNEQFF. In nucleotides, the CDR3 is TGTGCCAGCAGTTACTCACTGGGCTCCTACAATGAGCAGTTCTTC.

This chain connects TRBV6-1 to TRBJ2-1, with D tentatively TRBD1 (6 bases). CDR3 length: 13 residues. Per germline, CDR1 MNHNS and CDR2 SASEGT. Between the trimmed V and J ends, which lost 6 bases and 9 bases, there was a span of 15 bases. The CDR3 coding sequence is TGTGCCAGCAGACCTACTGGGGGCACTGAGCAGTTCTTC. The encoded protein is CASRPTGGTEQFF.

This clonotype was counted between two and nine times. The chain combines TRBV29-1 with TRBJ2-7; the match to TRBD2 covers 8 bases. The CDR3 is 14 amino acids. The germline V gene has CDR1 SQVTM and CDR2 ANQGSEA. After removal of 6 bases from V and 2 bases from J, the junction contained 9 bases not matched to a gene. The CDR3 nucleotides are TGCAGCGTGGGGCCGGGACTAGGACCCTACGAGCAGTACTTC. Translating gives CSVGPGLGPYEQYF.

This clonotype was seen a handful of times. This rearrangement joins TRBV5-1 to TRBJ2-2, with D possibly matching TRBD1 (6 bases). Germline CDR1 reads SGHRS; CDR2 reads YFSETQ. The CDR3 runs to 14 residues. V lost 7 bases and J 0 bases, leaving 10 bases between the germline ends. The CDR3 here is CASRGTTNTGELFF. The CDR3 bases are TGCGCCAGCCGAGGGACAACGAACACCGGGGAGCTGTTTTTT.

This clonotype appeared many times. The chain is built from TRBV5-1 and TRBJ2-7, with TRBD1 identical over 8 bases. Trimming removed 0 bases from V and 6 bases from J; junction bases left unmatched: 5. CDR1 and CDR2 (germline): SGHRS, YFSETQ. The CDR3 is 14 amino acids. CDR3 coding DNA: TGCGCCAGCAGCTTGGGTCAGGGGGCAGTCGAGCAGTACTTC. Residues: CASSLGQGAVEQYF.

This clonotype was observed at least ten times. V gene TRBV10-3 combines with J gene TRBJ1-4; TRBD1 matches 7 bases. The J segment lost 8 bases and the V segment lost 5 bases, leaving 5 bases of the junction unmatched. The CDR3 contains 13 residues. Per germline, CDR1 ENHRY and CDR2 SYGVKD. CDR3 coding DNA: TGTGCCATCAGTCTAGGGGGCAAAGAAAAACTGTTTTTT. It is translated as CAISLGGKEKLFF.

CDR3 sequence: CASSPASNQPQHF. Here the CDR3 DNA reads TGCGCCAGCAGCCCGGCGAGCAATCAGCCCCAGCATTTT. V gene TRBV5-1 combines with J gene TRBJ1-5, with D unresolved. The V gene lost 4 bases and the J gene lost 1 base, with 6 bases spanning the gap. CDR1 and CDR2 from the germline V gene are SGHRS and YFSETQ. The CDR3 has 13 amino acids.

V is TRBV20-1 and J is TRBJ2-7, with D perhaps matching TRBD1 (5 bases). This CDR3 spans 12 amino acids. Germline V CDR1 and CDR2: DFQATT, SNEGSKA (reference sequence). V was clipped by 1 base and J by 5 bases, with 9 bases between them. The CDR3 loop is CSARVQGHEQYF. The CDR3 DNA reads as TGCAGTGCTAGAGTCCAGGGCCACGAGCAGTACTTC.

The table lists this clonotype with a few counts. This sequence joins TRBV11-2 and TRBJ2-7; D gene uncertain. The V end was cut by 3 bases, the J end by 0 bases, with 9 bases between. The CDR3 loop spans 14 amino acids. Germline CDR1 and CDR2: SGHAT and FQNNGV. CDR3: CASSLMLLSYEQYF. CDR3 DNA: TGTGCCAGCAGCTTGATGCTTCTCTCCTACGAGCAGTACTTC. The whole variable domain, filled in from reference TRBV11-2 and TRBJ2-7, reads EAGVAQSPRYKIIEKRQSVAFWCNPISGHATLYWYQQILGQGPKLLIQFQNNGVVDDSQLPKDRFSAERLKGVDSTLKIQPAKLEDSAVYLCASSLMLLSYEQYFGPGTRLTVT.

The chain recombines TRBV20-1 with TRBJ2-7; possibly TRBD2 for D (6 bases). Germline CDR1 reads DFQATT; CDR2 reads SNEGSKA (reference sequence). With 1 base removed from V and 7 bases from J, the gap between germline ends came to 20 bases. CDR3 length: 15 residues. Written as DNA, the CDR3 is TGCAGTGCTAGAGGACTAGAGGACCTATCCGGAGAGCAGTACTTC. This sequence encodes CSARGLEDLSGEQYF.

The V gene is TRBV27, the J gene TRBJ2-2; 8 bases fit TRBD2. The CDR3 consists of 18 residues. The germline V gene has CDR1 MNHEY and CDR2 SMNVEV (reference sequence). After removal of 6 bases from V and 0 bases from J, the junction contained 12 bases not matched to a gene. CDR3 nucleotides: TGTGCCAGCAGAGGAGGGGCGGGGGGCTTCGCGAACACCGGGGAGCTGTTTTTT. Translation gives CASRGGAGGFANTGELFF.

This chain links TRBV7-6 with TRBJ1-3; maybe TRBD1 (6 bases). The V gene's germline CDR1 is SGHVS and CDR2 FNYEAQ. V lost 5 bases, J lost 2 bases, and 10 bases lay in between. The CDR3 is 14 residues long. In nucleotides, the CDR3 is TGTGCCAGCAGCCCCGGGGGCCCTGGAAACACCATATATTTT. It is translated as CASSPGGPGNTIYF.

The table lists this clonotype with many counts. This rearrangement joins TRBV12-3 or TRBV12-4 to TRBJ2-3; 7 bases fit TRBD2. J was trimmed by 6 bases and V by 4 bases; bases with no gene match: 7. This CDR3 spans 14 amino acids. The CDR3 bases are TGTGCCAGCAGTTCTCTTCGGGGGGAGGATACGCAGTATTTT. Protein sequence: CASSSLRGEDTQYF.

This clonotype was found a few times. The CDR3 sequence is CASSVVAGANEQFF. For the CDR3, the DNA is TGTGCCAGCAGCGTCGTAGCGGGGGCCAATGAGCAGTTCTTC. The chain recombines TRBV7-9 with TRBJ2-1; 9 bases line up with TRBD2. Looked up from germline, CDR1 is SEHNR and CDR2 is FQNEAQ (reference sequence). CDR3 length: 14 residues. V shed 5 bases, J shed 6 bases, and the junction held 5 bases outside the gene matches.

Only one count was recorded for this clonotype. The genes are TRBV7-2 and TRBJ2-5, with TRBD2 matching 12 bases. CDR3 length: 17 residues. The germline V gene has CDR1 SGHTA and CDR2 FQGNSA. The V gene end was trimmed by 0 bases and the J gene end by 6 bases; junction bases not matched to a gene: 8. CDR3 region: CASSLAVASGGAKTQYF. The CDR3 DNA reads as TGTGCCAGCAGCTTAGCGGTGGCTAGCGGGGGGGCGAAGACCCAGTACTTC. Full variable domain (rest looked up from reference TRBV7-2 and TRBJ2-5): GAGVSQSPSNKVTEKGKDVELRCDPISGHTALYWYRQSLGQGLEFLIYFQGNSAPDKSGLPSDRFSAERTGGSVSTLTIQRTQQEDSAVYLCASSLAVASGGAKTQYFGPGTRLLVL.

This chain connects TRBV12-3 or TRBV12-4 to TRBJ2-5, with no clear D. This CDR3 is 11 amino acids long. The ends were cut back, 3 bases at V and 6 bases at J, with 5 bases in the middle. This chain's CDR3 is CASSFSQTQYF. The CDR3 region has the DNA TGTGCCAGCAGTTTTAGCCAGACCCAGTACTTC.

The V and J genes are TRBV5-1 and TRBJ2-4; TRBD2 matches at 9 bases. Losses at the gene ends were 4 bases for V and 6 bases for J; bases not matched to a gene: 17. Germline values: CDR1 SGHRS, CDR2 YFSETQ. This CDR3 contains 18 residues. The CDR3 sequence: CASSLPGSGGPTANIQYF. The CDR3 nucleotides read TGCGCCAGCAGCCTGCCGGGTAGCGGGGGCCCCACAGCAAACATTCAGTACTTC. Full variable domain (missing parts from reference TRBV5-1 and TRBJ2-4): KAGVTQTPRYLIKTRGQQVTLSCSPISGHRSVSWYQQTPGQGLQFLFEYFSETQRNKGNFPGRFSGRQFSNSRSEMNVSTLELGDSALYLCASSLPGSGGPTANIQYFGAGTRLSVL.

This clonotype was found a few times. This chain joins TRBV12-3 or TRBV12-4 and TRBJ2-5, with D possibly being TRBD2 (6 bases). Trimming left V 7 bases short and J 0 bases short, with 12 bases between. The CDR3 has 14 amino acids. CDR3 DNA: TGTGCCAGCACATCGGGAGTAAACCAAGAGACCCAGTACTTC. This encodes CASTSGVNQETQYF.

This clonotype was picked up many times. This chain joins TRBV29-1 and TRBJ2-1, with 10 bases aligning to TRBD1. Looked up from germline, CDR1 is SQVTM and CDR2 is ANQGSEA. This CDR3 contains 14 residues. J gave up 10 bases and V 5 bases, and 11 bases lay outside the gene matches. The CDR3, as DNA: TGCAGCGTTCACCTAGACAGGGGGCGGCAAGAGCAGTTCTTC. Translation gives CSVHLDRGRQEQFF.

V and J are TRBV10-3 and TRBJ2-1; no clear D gene. Trimming took off 11 bases at V and 0 bases at J, with 11 bases between the two ends. The CDR3 loop spans 13 amino acids. Germline V gives CDR1 ENHRY, CDR2 SYGVKD. The CDR3 region is CAAVGSSYNEQFF. As DNA, the CDR3 is TGTGCCGCGGTGGGAAGCTCCTACAATGAGCAGTTCTTC.

This chain uses TRBV20-1 with TRBJ2-3; either TRBD1 or TRBD2 may supply D (5 bases each). Per germline, CDR1 DFQATT and CDR2 SNEGSKA (reference sequence). V shed 7 bases and J shed 4 bases, with 9 bases lying between them. This CDR3 is 11 amino acids long. The CDR3 protein is CSVEGPDTQYF. The DNA of the CDR3 is TGCAGTGTTGAGGGGCCAGATACGCAGTATTTT.